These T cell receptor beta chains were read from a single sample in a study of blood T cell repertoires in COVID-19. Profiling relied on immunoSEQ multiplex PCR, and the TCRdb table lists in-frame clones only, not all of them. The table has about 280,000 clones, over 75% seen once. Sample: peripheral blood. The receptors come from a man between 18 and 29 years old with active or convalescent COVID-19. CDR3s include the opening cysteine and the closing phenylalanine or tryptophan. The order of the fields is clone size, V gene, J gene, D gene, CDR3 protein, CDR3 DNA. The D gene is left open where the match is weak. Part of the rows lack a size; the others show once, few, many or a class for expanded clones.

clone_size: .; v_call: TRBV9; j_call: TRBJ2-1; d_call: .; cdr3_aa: CASSPRGGKLGYNEQFF; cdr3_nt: TGTGCCAGCAGCCCTCGAGGGGGTAAACTAGGATACAATGAGCAGTTCTTC
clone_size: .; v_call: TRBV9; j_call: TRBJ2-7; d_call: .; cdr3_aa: CASSPTDRKYEQYF; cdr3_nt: TGTGCCAGCAGCCCAACAGACAGAAAGTACGAGCAGTACTTC
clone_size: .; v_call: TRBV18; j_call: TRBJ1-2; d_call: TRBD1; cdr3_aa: CASSPGQEANYGYTF; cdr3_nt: TGTGCCAGCTCACCGGGACAGGAGGCGAACTATGGCTACACCTTC
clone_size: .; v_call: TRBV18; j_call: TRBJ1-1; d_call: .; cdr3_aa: CASSPDSEVSYVEAFF; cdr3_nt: TGTGCCAGCTCACCAGACAGCGAGGTTAGTTATGTTGAAGCTTTCTTT
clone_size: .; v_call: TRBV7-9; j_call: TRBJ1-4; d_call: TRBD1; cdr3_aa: CASSLPPDRSELFF; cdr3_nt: TGTGCCAGCAGCTTACCCCCGGACAGGTCGGAACTGTTTTTT
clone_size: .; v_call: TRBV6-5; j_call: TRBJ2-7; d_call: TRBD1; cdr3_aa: CASSYRDRGEQYF; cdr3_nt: TGTGCCAGCAGTTACCGGGACAGGGGGGAGCAGTACTTC
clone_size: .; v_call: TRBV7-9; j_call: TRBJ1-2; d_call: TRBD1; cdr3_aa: CASSPRGRQGPYGYTF; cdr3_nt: TGTGCCAGCAGCCCTAGAGGGCGACAGGGGCCCTATGGCTACACCTTC
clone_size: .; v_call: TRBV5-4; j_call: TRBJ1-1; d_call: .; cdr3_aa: CASSIVTDRQTEAFF; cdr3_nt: TGTGCCAGCAGCATTGTGACCGACAGGCAAACTGAAGCTTTCTTT
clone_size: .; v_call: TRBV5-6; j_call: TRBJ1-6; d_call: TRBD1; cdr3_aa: CASSLTGADSPLHF; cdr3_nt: TGTGCCAGCAGCTTGACAGGGGCGGATTCACCCCTCCACTTT
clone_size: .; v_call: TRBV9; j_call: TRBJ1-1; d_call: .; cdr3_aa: CASSVELNTEAFF; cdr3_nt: TGTGCCAGCAGCGTAGAGCTGAATACTGAAGCTTTCTTT
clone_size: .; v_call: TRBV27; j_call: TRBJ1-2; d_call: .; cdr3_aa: CASSPRGYANYGYTF; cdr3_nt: TGTGCCAGCAGCCCCAGGGGATACGCCAACTATGGCTACACCTTC
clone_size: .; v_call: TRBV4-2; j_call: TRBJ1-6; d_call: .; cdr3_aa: CASSLKAEGNSPLHF; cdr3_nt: TGTGCCAGCAGCCTTAAAGCGGAGGGTAATTCACCCCTCCACTTT
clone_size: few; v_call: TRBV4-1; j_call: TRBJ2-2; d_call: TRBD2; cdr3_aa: CASSQGLAGAPTGELFF; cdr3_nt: TGCGCCAGCAGCCAGGGACTAGCGGGGGCCCCCACCGGGGAGCTGTTTTTT
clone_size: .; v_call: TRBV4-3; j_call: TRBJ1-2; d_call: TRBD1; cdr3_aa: CASSQDPGTAYGYTF; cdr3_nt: TGCGCCAGCAGCCAAGATCCCGGGACAGCCTATGGCTACACCTTC
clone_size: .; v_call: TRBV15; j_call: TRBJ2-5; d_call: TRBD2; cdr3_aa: CATSRAIRAGGQETQYF; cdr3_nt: TGTGCCACCAGCAGAGCAATACGAGCGGGGGGGCAGGAGACCCAGTACTTC
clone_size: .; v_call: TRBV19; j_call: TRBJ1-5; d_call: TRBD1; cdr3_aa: CASSPRTGPNQPQHF; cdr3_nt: TGTGCCAGTAGTCCGCGGACAGGGCCCAATCAGCCCCAGCATTTT
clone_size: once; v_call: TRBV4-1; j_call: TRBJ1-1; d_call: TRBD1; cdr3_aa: CASSLHPGQGKAFF; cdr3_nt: TGCGCCAGCAGCTTGCACCCGGGACAGGGGAAAGCTTTCTTT
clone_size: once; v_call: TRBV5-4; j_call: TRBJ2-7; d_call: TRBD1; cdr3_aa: CASSQQDRGYEQYF; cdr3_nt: TGTGCCAGCAGCCAACAGGACAGGGGTTACGAGCAGTACTTC
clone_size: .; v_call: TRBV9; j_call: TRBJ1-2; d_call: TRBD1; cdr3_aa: CASSGGQGILTGYTF; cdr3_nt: TGTGCCAGCAGCGGGGGACAGGGGATTTTAACTGGCTACACCTTC
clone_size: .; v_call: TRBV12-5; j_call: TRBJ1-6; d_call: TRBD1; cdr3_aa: CASGTRQGIRNSPLHF; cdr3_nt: TGTGCTAGTGGGACCCGACAGGGGATCCGTAATTCACCCCTCCACTTT
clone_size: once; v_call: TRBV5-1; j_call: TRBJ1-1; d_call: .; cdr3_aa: CASSFNAENTEAFF; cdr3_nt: TGCGCCAGCAGCTTTAATGCAGAGAACACTGAAGCTTTCTTT
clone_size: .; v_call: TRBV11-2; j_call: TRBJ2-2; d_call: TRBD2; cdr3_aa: CASSPGGPHTGELFF; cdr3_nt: TGTGCCAGCAGTCCGGGGGGGCCCCACACCGGGGAGCTGTTTTTT
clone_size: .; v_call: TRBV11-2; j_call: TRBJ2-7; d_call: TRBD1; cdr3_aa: CASSFDRAHEQYF; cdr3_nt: TGTGCCAGCAGCTTCGACAGGGCCCACGAGCAGTACTTC
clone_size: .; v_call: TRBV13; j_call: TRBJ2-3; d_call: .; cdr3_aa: CASSSRTTSTDTQYF; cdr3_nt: TGTGCCAGCAGCTCCCGGACTACCAGCACAGATACGCAGTATTTT
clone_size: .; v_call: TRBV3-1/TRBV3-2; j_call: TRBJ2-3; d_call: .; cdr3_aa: CASSQEYDTQYF; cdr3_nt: TGTGCCAGCAGCCAAGAGTATGATACGCAGTATTTT
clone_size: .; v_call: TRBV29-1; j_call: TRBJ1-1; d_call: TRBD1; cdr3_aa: CSVSTTGLITEAFF; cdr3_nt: TGCAGCGTTTCCACGACAGGGTTGATCACTGAAGCTTTCTTT
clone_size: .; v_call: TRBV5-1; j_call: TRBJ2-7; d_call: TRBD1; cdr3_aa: CASSTGQGISEQYF; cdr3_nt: TGCGCCAGCAGCACCGGACAGGGGATAAGCGAGCAGTACTTC
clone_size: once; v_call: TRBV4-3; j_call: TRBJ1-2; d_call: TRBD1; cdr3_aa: CASSQGTDRGYGYTF; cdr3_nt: TGCGCCAGCAGCCAAGGTACGGACAGGGGATATGGCTACACCTTC
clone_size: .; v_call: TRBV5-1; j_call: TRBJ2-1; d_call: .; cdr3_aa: CASSSDTASYNEQFF; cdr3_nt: TGCGCCAGCAGCTCTGATACAGCCTCCTACAATGAGCAGTTCTTC
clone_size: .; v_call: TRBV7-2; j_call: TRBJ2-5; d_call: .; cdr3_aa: CASSLSFEETQYF; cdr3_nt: TGTGCCAGCAGCTTATCGTTCGAAGAGACCCAGTACTTC
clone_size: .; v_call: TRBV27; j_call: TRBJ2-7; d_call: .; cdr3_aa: CASSSTASNNYEQYF; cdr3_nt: TGTGCCAGCAGTTCCACCGCCTCCAACAACTACGAGCAGTACTTC
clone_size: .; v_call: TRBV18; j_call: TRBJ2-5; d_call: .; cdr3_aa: CASSLGHQETQYF; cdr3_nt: TGTGCCAGCTCACTGGGACATCAAGAGACCCAGTACTTC
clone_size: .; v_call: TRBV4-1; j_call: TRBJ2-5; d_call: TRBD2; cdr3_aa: CASSQDGLAGSLQAQYF; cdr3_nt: TGCGCCAGCAGCCAAGATGGGCTAGCGGGGTCCTTGCAGGCCCAGTACTTC
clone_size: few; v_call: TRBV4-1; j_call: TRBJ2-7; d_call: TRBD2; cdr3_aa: CASSQAGLAGDYEQYF; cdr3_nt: TGCGCCAGCAGCCAGGCGGGACTAGCGGGGGATTACGAGCAGTACTTC
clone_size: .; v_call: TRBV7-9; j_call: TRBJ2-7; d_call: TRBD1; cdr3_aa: CASSHGQVGYEQYF; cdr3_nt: TGTGCCAGCAGCCATGGACAGGTCGGCTACGAGCAGTACTTC
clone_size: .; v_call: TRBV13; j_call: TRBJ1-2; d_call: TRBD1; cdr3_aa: CASSYSRGLGYTF; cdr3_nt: TGTGCCAGCAGCTATAGCAGGGGGCTAGGCTACACCTTC
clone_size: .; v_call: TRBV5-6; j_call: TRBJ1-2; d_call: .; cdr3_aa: CASSSDTVNGYTF; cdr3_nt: TGTGCCAGCAGCTCCGACACTGTTAATGGCTACACCTTC
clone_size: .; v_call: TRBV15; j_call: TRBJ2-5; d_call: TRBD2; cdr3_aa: CATTPRPGLAETQYF; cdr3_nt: TGTGCCACCACCCCTCGACCGGGACTAGCAGAGACCCAGTACTTC
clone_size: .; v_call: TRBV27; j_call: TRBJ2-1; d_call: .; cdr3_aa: CASSLRLPGEQFF; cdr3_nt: TGTGCCAGCAGTTTAAGGCTACCGGGGGAGCAGTTCTTC
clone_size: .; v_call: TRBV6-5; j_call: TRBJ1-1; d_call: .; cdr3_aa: CASSYEGSWTEAFF; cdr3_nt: TGTGCCAGCAGTTACGAGGGTTCCTGGACTGAAGCTTTCTTT
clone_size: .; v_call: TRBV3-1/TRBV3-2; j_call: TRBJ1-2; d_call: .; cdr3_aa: CASSQDAGNYGYTF; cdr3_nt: TGTGCCAGCAGCCAAGATGCAGGGAACTATGGCTACACCTTC
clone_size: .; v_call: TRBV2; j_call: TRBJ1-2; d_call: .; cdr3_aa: CASSEMTIWDYGYTF; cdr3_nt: TGTGCCAGCAGTGAAATGACTATTTGGGACTATGGCTACACCTTC
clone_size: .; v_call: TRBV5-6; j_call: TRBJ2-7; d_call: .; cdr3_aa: CASSVGRTGTYEQYF; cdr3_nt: TGTGCCAGCAGCGTTGGGCGTACAGGGACCTACGAGCAGTACTTC
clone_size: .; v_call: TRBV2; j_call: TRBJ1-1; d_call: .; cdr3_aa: CASSTGFTEAFF; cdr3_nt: TGTGCCAGCAGTACAGGGTTCACTGAAGCTTTCTTT
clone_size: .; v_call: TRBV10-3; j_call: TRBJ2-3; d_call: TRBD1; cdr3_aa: CAISEGTGASTDTQYF; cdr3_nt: TGTGCCATCAGTGAGGGGACAGGGGCTAGCACAGATACGCAGTATTTT
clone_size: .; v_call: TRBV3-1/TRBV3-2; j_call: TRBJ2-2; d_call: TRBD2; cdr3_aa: CASSQSGVMNTGELFF; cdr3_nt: TGTGCCAGCAGCCAAAGCGGGGTGATGAACACCGGGGAGCTGTTTTTT
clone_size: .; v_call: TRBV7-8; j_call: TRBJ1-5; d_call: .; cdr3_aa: CASSFGSNQPQHF; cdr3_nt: TGTGCCAGCAGCTTCGGTAGCAATCAGCCCCAGCATTTT
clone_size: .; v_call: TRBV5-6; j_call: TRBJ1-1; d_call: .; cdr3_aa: CASSQQWTEAFF; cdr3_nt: TGTGCCAGCAGTCAACAGTGGACTGAAGCTTTCTTT
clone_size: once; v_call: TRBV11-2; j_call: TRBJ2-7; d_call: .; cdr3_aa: CASSLLEYEQYF; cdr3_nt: TGTGCCAGCAGCTTGTTAGAGTACGAGCAGTACTTC
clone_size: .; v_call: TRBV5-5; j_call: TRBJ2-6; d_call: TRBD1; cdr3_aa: CASSLETGGSGANVLTF; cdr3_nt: TGTGCCAGCAGCTTGGAGACAGGGGGCTCTGGGGCCAACGTCCTGACTTTC
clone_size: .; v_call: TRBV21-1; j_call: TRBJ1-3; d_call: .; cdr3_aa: CASSKALVIGGYSGNTIYF; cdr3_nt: TGTGCCAGCAGCAAAGCGCTTGTGATCGGCGGGTACTCTGGAAACACCATATATTTT
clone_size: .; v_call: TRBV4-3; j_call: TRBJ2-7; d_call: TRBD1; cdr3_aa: CASSHGQGAVYEQYF; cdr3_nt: TGCGCCAGCAGCCACGGACAGGGGGCCGTTTACGAGCAGTACTTC
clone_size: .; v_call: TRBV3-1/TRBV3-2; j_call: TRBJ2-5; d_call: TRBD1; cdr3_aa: CATGDRVKETQYF; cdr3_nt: TGTGCCACTGGGGACAGGGTGAAAGAGACCCAGTACTTC
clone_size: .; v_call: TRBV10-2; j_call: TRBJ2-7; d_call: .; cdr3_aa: CASSNRGEQYF; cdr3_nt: TGCGCCAGCAGTAATAGGGGCGAGCAGTACTTC
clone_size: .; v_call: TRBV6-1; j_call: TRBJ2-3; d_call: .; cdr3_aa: CASSDTSTDTQYF; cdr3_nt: TGTGCCAGCAGTGATACTAGCACAGATACGCAGTATTTT
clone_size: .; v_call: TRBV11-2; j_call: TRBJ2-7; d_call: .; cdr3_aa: CASSTDRRGEQYF; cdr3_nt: TGTGCCAGCAGTACCGACAGGCGCGGGGAGCAGTACTTC
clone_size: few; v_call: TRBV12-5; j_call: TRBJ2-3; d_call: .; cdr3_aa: CASGWGVASTDTQYF; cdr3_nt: TGTGCTAGTGGTTGGGGGGTAGCTAGCACAGATACGCAGTATTTT
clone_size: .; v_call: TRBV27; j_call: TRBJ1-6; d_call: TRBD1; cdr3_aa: CASSSTPGTVYNSPLHF; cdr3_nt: TGTGCCAGCAGTTCAACCCCCGGGACAGTTTATAATTCACCCCTCCACTTT
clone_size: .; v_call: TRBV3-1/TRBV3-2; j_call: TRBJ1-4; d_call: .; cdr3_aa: CASSPDSSTNEKLFF; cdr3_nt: TGTGCCAGCAGCCCGGACAGTTCAACTAATGAAAAACTGTTTTTT